The clone carrying this TCR beta chain was found many times. The antigen is undetermined. The entry originates in a study of T cells after yellow fever vaccination. Study-level background: Researchers used SMART-Seq v4 Ultra Low Input to prepare fractions that had low cell numbers.

TCRdb independently ran MiXCR on the 5' RACE reads; one entry per CDR3 protein. This sample carries 350,000 or so distinct CDR3 sequences, roughly 8% of them seen once, and the ten largest clones take around 17%. Whole-study results and caveats: Sorted repertoires could include abundant contaminating clonotypes from bulk cells. Booster sampling recovered most clones from primary vaccination (under 97% CD4, 88% CD8).

Germline CDR1 MGHRA, CDR2 YSYEKL. The CDR3 is made up of 16 amino acids. J was trimmed by 4 bases and V by 0 bases; bases with no gene match: 6. The sequencing used PBMCs, collected roughly 45 days after the first yellow fever vaccination. This clonotype originated in a man younger than 35 who received the YFV17D yellow fever vaccine. The genes are TRBV4-1 and TRBJ2-3; TRBD1 agrees at 8 bases. The CDR3 DNA reads TGCGCCAGCAGCCAAGACCCCAGGGGGCTGTCAGATACGCAGTATTTT. Translating it yields CASSQDPRGLSDTQYF.